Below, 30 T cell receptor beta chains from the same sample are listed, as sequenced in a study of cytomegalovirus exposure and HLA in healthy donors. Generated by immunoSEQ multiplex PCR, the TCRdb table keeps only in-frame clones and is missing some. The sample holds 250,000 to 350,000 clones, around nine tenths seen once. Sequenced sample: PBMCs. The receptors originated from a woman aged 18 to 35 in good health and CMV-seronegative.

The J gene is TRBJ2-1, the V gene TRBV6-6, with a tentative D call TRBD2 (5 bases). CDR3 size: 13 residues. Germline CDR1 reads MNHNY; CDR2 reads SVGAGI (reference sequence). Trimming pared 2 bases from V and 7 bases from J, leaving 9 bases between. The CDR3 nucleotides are TGTGCCAGCAGTTACGGACTGATTAATGAGCAGTTCTTC. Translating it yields CASSYGLINEQFF.

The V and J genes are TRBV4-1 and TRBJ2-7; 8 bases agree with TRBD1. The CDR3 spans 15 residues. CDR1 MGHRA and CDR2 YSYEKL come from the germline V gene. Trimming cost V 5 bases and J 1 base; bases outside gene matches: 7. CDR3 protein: CASSNRDRTSYEQYF. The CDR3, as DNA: TGCGCCAGCAGCAACCGGGACAGGACTTCCTACGAGCAGTACTTC.

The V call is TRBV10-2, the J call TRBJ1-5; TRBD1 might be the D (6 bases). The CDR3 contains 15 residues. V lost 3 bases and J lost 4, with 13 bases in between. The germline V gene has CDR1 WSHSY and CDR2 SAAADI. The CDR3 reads CASSETDRLNQPQHF. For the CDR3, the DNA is TGCGCCAGCAGTGAAACTGACAGGCTGAATCAGCCCCAGCATTTT.

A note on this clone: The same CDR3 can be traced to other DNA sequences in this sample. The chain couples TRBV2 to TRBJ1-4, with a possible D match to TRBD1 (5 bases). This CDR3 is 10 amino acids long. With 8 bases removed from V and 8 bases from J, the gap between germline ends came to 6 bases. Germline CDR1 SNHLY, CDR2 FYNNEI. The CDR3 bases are TGTGCCAGCGGGGGGGAAAAACTGTTTTTT. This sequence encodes CASGGEKLFF.

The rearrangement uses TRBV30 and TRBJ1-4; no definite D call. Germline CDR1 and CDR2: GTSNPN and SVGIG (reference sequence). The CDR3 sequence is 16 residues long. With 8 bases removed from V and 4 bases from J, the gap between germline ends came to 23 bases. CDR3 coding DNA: TGTGCCCCCGACGGGCCGGGAAAAGACTGTAATGAAAAACTGTTTTTT. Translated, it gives CAPDGPGKDCNEKLFF.

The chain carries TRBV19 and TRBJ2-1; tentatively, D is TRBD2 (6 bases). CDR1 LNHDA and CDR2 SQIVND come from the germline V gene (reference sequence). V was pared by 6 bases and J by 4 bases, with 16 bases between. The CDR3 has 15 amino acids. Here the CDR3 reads CASSLTGVFYNEQFF. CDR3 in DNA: TGTGCCAGTAGCCTGACGGGAGTATTTTACAATGAGCAGTTCTTC.

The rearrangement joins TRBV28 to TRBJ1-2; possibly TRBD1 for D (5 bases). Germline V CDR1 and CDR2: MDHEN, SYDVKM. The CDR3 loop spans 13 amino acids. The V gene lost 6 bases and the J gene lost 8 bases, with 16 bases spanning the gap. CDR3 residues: CASSGETARGYTF. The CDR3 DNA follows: TGTGCCAGCAGCGGCGAGACAGCGAGGGGCTACACCTTC.

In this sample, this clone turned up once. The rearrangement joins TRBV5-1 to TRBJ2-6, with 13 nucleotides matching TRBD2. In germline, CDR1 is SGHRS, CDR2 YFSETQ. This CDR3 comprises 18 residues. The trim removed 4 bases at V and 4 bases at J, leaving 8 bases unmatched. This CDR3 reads CASSGGLAGASGANVLTF. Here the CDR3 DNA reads TGCGCCAGCAGCGGCGGACTAGCGGGAGCTTCGGGGGCCAACGTCCTGACTTTC.

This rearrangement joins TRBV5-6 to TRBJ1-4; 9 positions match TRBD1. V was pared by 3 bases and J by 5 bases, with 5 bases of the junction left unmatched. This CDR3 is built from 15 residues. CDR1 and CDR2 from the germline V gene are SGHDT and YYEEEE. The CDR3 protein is CASSSGTGPNEKLFF. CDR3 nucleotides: TGTGCCAGCAGCTCAGGGACAGGGCCAAATGAAAAACTGTTTTTT. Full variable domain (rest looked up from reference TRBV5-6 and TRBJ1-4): DAGVTQSPTHLIKTRGQQVTLRCSPKSGHDTVSWYQQALGQGPQFIFQYYEEEERQRGNFPDRFSGHQFPNYSSELNVNALLLGDSALYLCASSSGTGPNEKLFFGSGTQLSVL.

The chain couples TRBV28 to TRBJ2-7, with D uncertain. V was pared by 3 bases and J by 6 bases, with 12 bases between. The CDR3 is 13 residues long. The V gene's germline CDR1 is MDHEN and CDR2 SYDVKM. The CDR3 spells CASSFPLSGEQYF. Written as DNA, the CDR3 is TGTGCCAGCAGTTTCCCACTTTCGGGCGAGCAGTACTTC.

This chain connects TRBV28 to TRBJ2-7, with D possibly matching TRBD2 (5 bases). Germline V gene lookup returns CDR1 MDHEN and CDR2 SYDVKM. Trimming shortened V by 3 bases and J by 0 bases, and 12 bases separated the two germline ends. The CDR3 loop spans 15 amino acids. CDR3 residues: CASSFEGLSSYEQYF. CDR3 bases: TGTGCCAGCAGTTTTGAGGGCCTCAGCTCCTACGAGCAGTACTTC.

CDR3 sequence reads: CASSGGQGVLDEQYF. CDR3 in DNA: TGCGCCAGCAGTGGGGGACAGGGGGTTTTGGACGAGCAGTACTTC. V and J are TRBV10-2 and TRBJ2-7, with 11 nucleotides matching TRBD1. This CDR3 is 15 amino acids long. Germline CDR1 and CDR2: WSHSY and SAAADI. Trimming removed 4 bases from V and 5 bases from J; junction bases left unmatched: 7.

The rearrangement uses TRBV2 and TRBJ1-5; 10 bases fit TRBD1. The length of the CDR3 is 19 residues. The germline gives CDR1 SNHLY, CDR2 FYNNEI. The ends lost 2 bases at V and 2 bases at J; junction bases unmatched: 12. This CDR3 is CASSERWGQGLGGNQPQHF. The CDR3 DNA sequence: TGTGCCAGCAGTGAAAGGTGGGGACAGGGGCTTGGAGGCAATCAGCCCCAGCATTTT.

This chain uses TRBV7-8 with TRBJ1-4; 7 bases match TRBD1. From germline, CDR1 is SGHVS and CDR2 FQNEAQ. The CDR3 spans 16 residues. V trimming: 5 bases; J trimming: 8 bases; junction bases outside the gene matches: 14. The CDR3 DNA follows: TGTGCCAGCAGCACGCCACAGGGGCTGTCTTGGGAAAAACTGTTTTTT. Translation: CASSTPQGLSWEKLFF.

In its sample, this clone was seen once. The CDR3 sequence is CASSATGGAGEAFF. The CDR3 DNA sequence: TGTGCCAGCAGCGCGACAGGGGGCGCGGGTGAAGCTTTCTTT. J is TRBJ1-1 and V is TRBV9; 10 bases are shared with TRBD1. Losses at the gene ends were 3 bases for V and 7 bases for J; bases not matched to a gene: 6. Germline CDR1 is SGDLS and CDR2 is YYNGEE. The CDR3 runs to 14 residues.

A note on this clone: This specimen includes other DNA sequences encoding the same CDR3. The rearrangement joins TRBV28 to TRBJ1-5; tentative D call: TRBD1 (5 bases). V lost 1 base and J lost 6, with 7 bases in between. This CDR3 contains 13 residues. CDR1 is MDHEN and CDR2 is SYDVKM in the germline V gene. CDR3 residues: CASSLLGGQPQHF. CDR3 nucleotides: TGTGCCAGCAGTTTATTGGGGGGTCAGCCCCAGCATTTT.

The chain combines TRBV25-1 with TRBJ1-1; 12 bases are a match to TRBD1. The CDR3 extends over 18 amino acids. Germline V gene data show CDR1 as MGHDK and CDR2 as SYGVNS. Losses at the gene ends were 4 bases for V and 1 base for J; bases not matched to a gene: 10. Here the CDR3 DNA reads TGTGCCAGCAGTGGTCCGGGACAGGGGGCCCGAAGGAACACTGAAGCTTTCTTT. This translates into CASSGPGQGARRNTEAFF.

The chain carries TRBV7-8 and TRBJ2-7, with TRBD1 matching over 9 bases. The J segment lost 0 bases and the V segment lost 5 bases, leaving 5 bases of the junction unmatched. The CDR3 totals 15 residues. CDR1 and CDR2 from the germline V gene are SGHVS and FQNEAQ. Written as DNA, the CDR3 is TGTGCCAGCAGCCCGACAGGGGGAAGCTCCTACGAGCAGTACTTC. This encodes CASSPTGGSSYEQYF.

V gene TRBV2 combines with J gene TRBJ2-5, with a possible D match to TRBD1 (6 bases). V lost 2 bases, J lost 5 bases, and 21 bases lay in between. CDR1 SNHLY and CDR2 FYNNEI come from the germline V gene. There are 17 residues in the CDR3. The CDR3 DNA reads TGTGCCAGCAGTGAAAATGTTCTCATAGGGGGTCGGGAGACCCAGTACTTC. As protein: CASSENVLIGGRETQYF.

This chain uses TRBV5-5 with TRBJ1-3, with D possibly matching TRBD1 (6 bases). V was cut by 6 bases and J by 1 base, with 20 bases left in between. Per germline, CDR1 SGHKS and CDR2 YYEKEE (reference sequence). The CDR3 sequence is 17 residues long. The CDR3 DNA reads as TGTGCCAGCACCATTACCGGGACACCGAATTCTGGAAACACCATATATTTT. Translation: CASTITGTPNSGNTIYF. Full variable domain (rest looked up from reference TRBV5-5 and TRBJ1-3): DAGVTQSPTHLIKTRGQQVTLRCSPISGHKSVSWYQQVLGQGPQFIFQYYEKEERGRGNFPDRFSARQFPNYSSELNVNALLLGDSALYLCASTITGTPNSGNTIYFGEGSWLTVV.

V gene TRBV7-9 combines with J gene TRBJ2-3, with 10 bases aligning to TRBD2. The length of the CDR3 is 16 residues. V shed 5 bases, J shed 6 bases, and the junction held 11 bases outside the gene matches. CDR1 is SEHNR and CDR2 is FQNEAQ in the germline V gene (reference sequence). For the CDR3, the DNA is TGTGCCAGCAGCCCCACCAGCGGGAGGGCCCGGGATACGCAGTATTTT. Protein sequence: CASSPTSGRARDTQYF.

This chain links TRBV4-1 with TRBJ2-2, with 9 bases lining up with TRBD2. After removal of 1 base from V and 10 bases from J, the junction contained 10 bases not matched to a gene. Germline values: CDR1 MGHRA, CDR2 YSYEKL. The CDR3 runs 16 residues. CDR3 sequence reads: CASSQGLGLAIEELFF. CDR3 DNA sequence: TGCGCCAGCAGCCAAGGCTTGGGACTAGCAATTGAGGAGCTGTTTTTT.

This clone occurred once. The CDR3 spells CAYIQGRGAEAFF. The CDR3 DNA reads as TGTGCCTACATACAGGGGAGAGGGGCTGAAGCTTTCTTT. This chain connects TRBV30 to TRBJ1-1; 7 nucleotides agree with TRBD1. This CDR3 has 13 amino acids. Germline CDR1 is GTSNPN and CDR2 is SVGIG (reference sequence). The ends lost 7 bases at V and 6 bases at J; junction bases unmatched: 11.

The CDR3, as DNA: TGCGCCAGCAGCTTACAGGCAGACAATGAGCAGTTCTTC. Translation gives CASSLQADNEQFF. V is TRBV5-1 and J is TRBJ2-1; maybe TRBD1 (5 bases). This CDR3 has 13 residues. In germline, CDR1 is SGHRS, CDR2 YFSETQ. V lost 2 bases and J lost 5, with 8 bases in between.

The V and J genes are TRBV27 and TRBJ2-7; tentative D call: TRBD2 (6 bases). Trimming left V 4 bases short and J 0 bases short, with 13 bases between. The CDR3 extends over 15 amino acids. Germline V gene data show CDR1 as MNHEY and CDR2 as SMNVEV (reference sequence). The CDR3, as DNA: TGTGCCAGCAGTTGGGGAGTAGCGGCCTCCTACGAGCAGTACTTC. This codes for CASSWGVAASYEQYF.

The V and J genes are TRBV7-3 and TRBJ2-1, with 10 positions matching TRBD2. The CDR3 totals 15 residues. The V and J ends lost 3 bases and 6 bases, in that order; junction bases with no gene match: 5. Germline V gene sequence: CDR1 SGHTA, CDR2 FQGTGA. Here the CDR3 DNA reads TGTGCCAGCAGCTTTGTACTAGCGGGACTCAATGAGCAGTTCTTC. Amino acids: CASSFVLAGLNEQFF.

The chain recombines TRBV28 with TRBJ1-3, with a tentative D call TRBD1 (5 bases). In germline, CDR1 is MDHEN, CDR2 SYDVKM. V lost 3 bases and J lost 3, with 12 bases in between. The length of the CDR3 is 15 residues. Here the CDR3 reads CASSFRTTFGNTIYF. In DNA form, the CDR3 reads TGTGCCAGCAGTTTTCGGACAACCTTTGGAAACACCATATATTTT.

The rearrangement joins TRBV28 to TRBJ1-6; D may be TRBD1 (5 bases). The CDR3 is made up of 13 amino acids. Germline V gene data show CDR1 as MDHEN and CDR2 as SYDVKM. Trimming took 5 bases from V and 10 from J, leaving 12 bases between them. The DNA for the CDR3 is TGTGCCAGCAGTCAACCCGGGGGGTCACCCCTCCACTTT. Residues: CASSQPGGSPLHF.

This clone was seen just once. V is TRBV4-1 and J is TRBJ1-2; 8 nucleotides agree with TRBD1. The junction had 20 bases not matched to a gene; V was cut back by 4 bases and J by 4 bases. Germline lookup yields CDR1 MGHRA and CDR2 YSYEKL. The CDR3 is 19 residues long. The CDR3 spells CASSPPGTGAGSCCYGYTF. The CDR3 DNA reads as TGCGCCAGCAGCCCCCCCGGGACAGGAGCCGGTTCGTGCTGCTATGGCTACACCTTC.

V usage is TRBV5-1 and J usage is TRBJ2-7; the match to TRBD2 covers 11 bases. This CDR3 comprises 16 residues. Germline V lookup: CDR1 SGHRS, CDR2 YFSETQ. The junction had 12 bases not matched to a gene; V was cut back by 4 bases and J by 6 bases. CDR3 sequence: CASSTLAGGIWSEQYF. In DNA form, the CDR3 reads TGCGCCAGCAGCACCCTAGCGGGAGGAATATGGTCCGAGCAGTACTTC. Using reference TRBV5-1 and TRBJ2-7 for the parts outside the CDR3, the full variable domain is KAGVTQTPRYLIKTRGQQVTLSCSPISGHRSVSWYQQTPGQGLQFLFEYFSETQRNKGNFPGRFSGRQFSNSRSEMNVSTLELGDSALYLCASSTLAGGIWSEQYFGPGTRLTVT.